These 3 T cell receptor beta chains came from one sample sequenced in a study of vaccination and CD4 T cells after COVID-19. With the Oncomine TCR Beta short-read assay, DNA from cultured CD4+ T cells was sequenced. TCRdb ran MiXCR on the PCR reads and lists one entry per CDR3 protein. The sample holds about 23,000 distinct CDR3 sequences, 58% seen once. No antigen is known for these receptors. Treatment given: approximately 11-day PBMC culture with coronavirus spike peptide pools or control peptides (ViraFEST assay). The specimen was CD4+ T cells from blood, cultured in vitro. All receptors derive from a human donor who had recovered from COVID-19.

This chain uses TRBV24-1 with TRBJ2-3; 7 bases are shared with TRBD1. Germline values: CDR1 KGHDR, CDR2 SFDVKD. V shed 7 bases and J 3 bases; nucleotides not matched to a gene: 3. CDR3 length equals 13 residues. The CDR3 DNA is TGTGCCACCAGCGGGACAGAAACAGATACGCAGTATTTT. Protein sequence: CATSGTETDTQYF.

This clonotype was seen once. The DNA is left out, because the CDR3 cannot be placed on it with certainty; the CDR3 is given as TCRdb lists it. The CDR3 is CALAPSQTSVYFCASSPTGGQGNF. V is TRBV30 and J is TRBJ1-2; TRBD1, the D gene given by the table, was not confirmed from the DNA. The CDR3 sequence runs 24 residues, both termini included. The germline CDR1 and CDR2 sequences are GTSNPN and SVGIG (reference sequence).

The V and J genes are TRBV18 and TRBJ2-2; possible D gene TRBD2, 6 bases. The germline V gene encodes CDR1 KGHSH and CDR2 LQKENI. Deletions cut 5 bases from V and 9 bases from J, with 16 bases between. This CDR3 has 14 residues. The CDR3 region has the DNA TGTGCCAGCTCAGCGGGGACTGGGATCCGGGAGCTGTTTTTT. It translates to CASSAGTGIRELFF.